This T cell receptor beta chain comes out of a study of hypomethylating agent response in myelodysplastic syndrome. Study details: Mean age was approximately 67 +/- 5.9 years; diploid cytogenetics predominated. TET2 mutation, the most common, occurred in about 45% of the 11 patients.

General study points: No significant post-treatment change in richness, rarefaction diversity or clonality, across all patients or response groups.

This table comes from immunoSEQ multiplex PCR, and its TCRdb copy is limited to in-frame clones, with some not included. The table includes fewer than 7,500 clones, less than 90% detected once. On this clone itself: The antigen is not known.

Looked up from germline, CDR1 is SGDLS and CDR2 is YYNGEE. With V trimmed by 2 bases and J by 5 bases, 14 bases remained unmatched. This CDR3 spans 17 amino acids. The sequence was obtained from a human donor with myelodysplastic syndrome. V gene TRBV9 combines with J gene TRBJ2-3; 7 nucleotides match TRBD2. The sequencing used bone marrow, collected before or after starting hypomethylating agent treatment for myelodysplastic syndrome (not recorded which). CDR3 sequence: CASSVRTPLAQEDTQYF. The CDR3 bases are TGTGCCAGCAGCGTCCGAACCCCACTAGCGCAGGAAGATACGCAGTATTTT.